These T cell receptor beta chains were read from a single sample in a study of a mutant IDH1 vaccine in newly diagnosed glioma. TCRdb's table, derived via immunoSEQ multiplex PCR, lists solely in-frame clones and lacks some. Among 30,000 to 40,000 clones listed, around four fifths were seen once. Material: PBMCs, obtained from a glioma patient treated with radiotherapy, temozolomide or both. These receptor sequences come from a man aged 35 to 55 with glioma. Some clones in this sample may be carry-over from other donors' samples. CDR3s include the opening cysteine and the closing phenylalanine or tryptophan. D genes are given only for firm matches. Rows may omit the clone size; those that give it use once, few, many or a size class.

size: -; D: -; J: TRBJ2-2; V: TRBV2; DNA: TGTGCCAGCACAGGGGAGAAATCCGGGGAGCTGTTTTTT; CDR3: CASTGEKSGELFF
size: -; D: TRBD1; J: TRBJ1-1; V: TRBV10-3; DNA: TGTGCCATCAGGGGGACAGGATCGAACACTGAAGCTTTCTTT; CDR3: CAIRGTGSNTEAFF
size: once; D: -; J: TRBJ1-1; V: TRBV7-6; DNA: TGTGCCAGCAGCTTAGAGGCGGGGATGAACACTGAAGCTTTCTTT; CDR3: CASSLEAGMNTEAFF
size: -; D: -; J: TRBJ1-4; V: TRBV21-1; DNA: TGTGCCAGCAGCAAAAGGGGAGAGAAGGGGGAGCGAGAAAAACTGTTTTTT; CDR3: CASSKRGEKGEREKLFF
size: -; D: TRBD2; J: TRBJ2-3; V: TRBV5-4; DNA: TGTGCCAGCAGCTTGGCCCTAGCGGGCGTTCTTAGCACAGATACGCAGTATTTT; CDR3: CASSLALAGVLSTDTQYF
size: -; D: TRBD2; J: TRBJ2-7; V: TRBV7-2; DNA: TGTGCCAGCAGCTTCAGCGGGGGGGCGCGGGAGCAGTACTTC; CDR3: CASSFSGGAREQYF
size: -; D: -; J: TRBJ2-3; V: TRBV2; DNA: TGTGCCAGCAGTGTGGAGGGCACAGATACGCAGTATTTT; CDR3: CASSVEGTDTQYF
size: -; D: -; J: TRBJ1-4; V: TRBV5-4; DNA: TGTGCCAGCAGCTTGGGGGCGGGGCCTACGGGGAAACTGTTTTTT; CDR3: CASSLGAGPTGKLFF
size: -; D: -; J: TRBJ1-1; V: TRBV6-1; DNA: TGTGCCAGCAGGCAGGGTTCCATCACTGAAGCTTTCTTT; CDR3: CASRQGSITEAFF
size: few; D: -; J: TRBJ1-6; V: TRBV25-1; DNA: TGTGCCAGCAGTACCCATTTGGGGAATTCACCCCTCCACTTT; CDR3: CASSTHLGNSPLHF
size: -; D: -; J: TRBJ2-3; V: TRBV5-4; DNA: TGTGCCAGCAGCTGGGACTCAAACTCAGATACGCAGTATTTT; CDR3: CASSWDSNSDTQYF
size: -; D: -; J: TRBJ2-5; V: TRBV5-4; DNA: TGTGCCAGCAGCTTGGGGCCCAGCCAAGAGACCCAGTACTTC; CDR3: CASSLGPSQETQYF
size: -; D: TRBD1; J: TRBJ1-6; V: TRBV6-1; DNA: TGTGCCAGCAGTGAAGGACAGGGGGCTTCACCCCTCCACTTT; CDR3: CASSEGQGASPLHF
size: -; D: TRBD1; J: TRBJ2-2; V: TRBV7-9; DNA: TGTGCCAGCACACCCTCGACAGGGCTAACCGGGGAGCTGTTTTTT; CDR3: CASTPSTGLTGELFF
size: -; D: TRBD2; J: TRBJ2-5; V: TRBV6-1; DNA: TGTGCCAGCAGTGAAATGGCGGGGGGGTTTGAGACCCAGTACTTC; CDR3: CASSEMAGGFETQYF
size: -; D: TRBD2; J: TRBJ2-5; V: TRBV15; DNA: TGTGCCACCAGACGCGGGGGGCTTCAAGAGACCCAGTACTTC; CDR3: CATRRGGLQETQYF
size: -; D: -; J: TRBJ2-3; V: TRBV5-4; DNA: TGTGCCAGCAGCTTGTCTAGCACAGATACGCAGTATTTT; CDR3: CASSLSSTDTQYF
size: medium-sized; D: -; J: TRBJ1-2; V: TRBV15; DNA: TGTGCCACCAGCAGAGACCGGGGGAACTATGGCTACACCTTC; CDR3: CATSRDRGNYGYTF